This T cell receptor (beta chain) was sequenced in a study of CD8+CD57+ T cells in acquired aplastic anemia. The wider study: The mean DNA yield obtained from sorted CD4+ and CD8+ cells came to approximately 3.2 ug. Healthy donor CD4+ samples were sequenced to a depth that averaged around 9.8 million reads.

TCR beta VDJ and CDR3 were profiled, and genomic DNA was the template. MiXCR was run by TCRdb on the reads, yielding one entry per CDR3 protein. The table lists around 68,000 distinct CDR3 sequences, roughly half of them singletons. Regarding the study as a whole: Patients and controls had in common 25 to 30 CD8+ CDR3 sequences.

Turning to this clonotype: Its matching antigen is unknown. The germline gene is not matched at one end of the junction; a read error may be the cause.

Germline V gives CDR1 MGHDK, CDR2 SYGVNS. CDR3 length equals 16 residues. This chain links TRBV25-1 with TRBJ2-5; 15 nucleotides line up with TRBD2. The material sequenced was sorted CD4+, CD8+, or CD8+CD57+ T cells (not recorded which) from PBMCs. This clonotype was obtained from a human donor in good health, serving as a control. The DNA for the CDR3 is TGTGCCACCAGTGACGGACTAGCGGGAGGGCCCGAGACCCAGTACTTC. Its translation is CATSDGLAGGPETQYF.